The 20 T cell receptor beta chains below were found in one sample sequenced in a study of T-cell reconstitution after alpha-beta-depleted transplantation in children. Library preparation (for TCRbeta) was performed with unique molecular identifiers. TCRdb reprocessed the PCR reads via MiXCR and lists one record per CDR3 protein. This sample has 500,000 to 600,000 distinct CDR3 sequences, with about 18% found just once. This specimen was PBMCs from the stem cell graft donor, taken from the stem cell graft. These receptors were collected from a human donor who donated a stem cell graft to a child with acute lymphoblastic leukemia.

This clonotype was seen a few times. The rearrangement uses TRBV20-1 and TRBJ1-6; D gene uncertain. Trimming cost V 2 bases and J 10 bases, with 12 bases left between them. CDR1 DFQATT and CDR2 SNEGSKA come from the germline V gene (reference sequence). This CDR3 is built from 13 residues. CDR3 in DNA: TGCAGTGCTAGACTCCTAGATGGGTCACCCCTCCACTTT. Its protein is CSARLLDGSPLHF.

This clonotype was seen a few times. The J gene is TRBJ2-7, the V gene TRBV5-1; 7 bases agree with TRBD1. V trimming: 5 bases; J trimming: 3 bases; junction bases outside the gene matches: 8. The length of the CDR3 is 14 residues. From germline, CDR1 is SGHRS and CDR2 YFSETQ. The DNA for the CDR3 is TGCGCCAGCAGTTCCCTAACAGGGGTCTACGAGCAGTACTTC. Residues: CASSSLTGVYEQYF.

The chain uses TRBV6-1 and TRBJ2-3; 9 bases fit TRBD1. Looked up from germline, CDR1 is MNHNS and CDR2 is SASEGT. V was pared by 6 bases and J by 2 bases, with 6 bases of the junction left unmatched. This CDR3 has 15 residues. CDR3 sequence: CASRPRTGVTDTQYF. In nucleotides, the CDR3 is TGTGCCAGCAGACCGCGGACAGGGGTCACAGATACGCAGTATTTT.

This clonotype was picked up a small number of times. The genes are TRBV5-1 and TRBJ2-1, with 7 bases identical to TRBD1. The germline gives CDR1 SGHRS, CDR2 YFSETQ. V dropped 4 bases and J dropped 8; count of bases not matched to a gene: 12. The CDR3 extends over 15 amino acids. This CDR3 reads CASSVGTAPNDEQFF. CDR3 bases: TGCGCCAGCAGCGTCGGGACAGCGCCTAACGATGAGCAGTTCTTC.

The CDR3 here is CASSPIYEQYF. The CDR3 DNA sequence: TGTGCCAGCAGCCCTATCTACGAGCAGTACTTC. V usage is TRBV7-9 and J usage is TRBJ2-7; the D is unclear. Germline CDR1 and CDR2: SEHNR and FQNEAQ (reference sequence). This CDR3 has 11 amino acids. The V end was cut by 5 bases, the J end by 3 bases, with 5 bases between.

The sample holds a few counts of this clonotype. The rearrangement uses TRBV9 and TRBJ2-2, with 9 bases that match TRBD1. The J segment lost 6 bases and the V segment lost 2 bases, leaving 14 bases of the junction unmatched. The germline gives CDR1 SGDLS, CDR2 YYNGEE. The CDR3 covers 18 residues. CDR3 amino acids: CASSVSPGDRVVSGELFF. For the CDR3, the DNA is TGTGCCAGCAGCGTCTCCCCGGGGGACAGGGTGGTCTCCGGGGAGCTGTTTTTT.

The CDR3 region is CASSWTVGGETQYF. The CDR3 DNA sequence: TGTGCCAGCAGCTGGACGGTGGGAGGGGAGACCCAGTACTTC. This chain uses TRBV5-6 with TRBJ2-5; TRBD2 aligns across 7 bases. V lost 3 bases, J lost 5 bases, and 7 bases stayed unmatched. The CDR3 covers 14 residues. Germline-derived CDR1 and CDR2 are SGHDT and YYEEEE.

This sequence joins TRBV12-3 or TRBV12-4 and TRBJ1-6, with unresolved D. V was trimmed by 6 bases and J by 6 bases, leaving 6 bases between them. The CDR3 runs 12 residues. CDR3 DNA: TGTGCCAGCAGCACTATTAATTCACCCCTCCACTTT. Its translation is CASSTINSPLHF.

The chain employs TRBV29-1 and TRBJ2-1; no clear D gene. Germline V gene lookup returns CDR1 SQVTM and CDR2 ANQGSEA. This CDR3 is 12 amino acids long. The CDR3 bases are TGCACCGCTACCGGGTCCTACAATGAGCAGTTCTTC. Amino acids: CTATGSYNEQFF.

This clonotype turned up a few times. The rearrangement joins TRBV18 to TRBJ1-1; 10 nucleotides line up with TRBD1. V trimming: 3 bases; J trimming: 4 bases; junction bases outside the gene matches: 5. CDR3 length: 15 amino acids. The germline V gene encodes CDR1 KGHSH and CDR2 LQKENI. CDR3 sequence reads: CASSPPDRGSTEAFF. CDR3 DNA sequence: TGTGCCAGCTCACCCCCGGACAGGGGGAGCACTGAAGCTTTCTTT.

This clonotype was recorded once. This chain connects TRBV5-1 to TRBJ2-4, with no clear D. Trimming removed 0 bases from V and 0 bases from J, with 7 bases in between. Germline V lookup: CDR1 SGHRS, CDR2 YFSETQ. This CDR3 is 15 amino acids long. CDR3 sequence reads: CASSLGSVAKNIQYF. In nucleotides, the CDR3 is TGCGCCAGCAGCTTGGGCAGTGTAGCCAAAAACATTCAGTACTTC.

The CDR3 nucleotides read TGCGCCAGCAGCTTGAGGGACATCAGGAACACCGGGGAGCTGTTTTTT. It yields the protein CASSLRDIRNTGELFF. The chain recombines TRBV5-1 with TRBJ2-2, with D tentatively TRBD1 (6 bases). V lost 1 base and J lost 1, with 11 bases in between. CDR3 length: 16 amino acids. Germline CDR1 SGHRS, CDR2 YFSETQ.

This chain uses TRBV10-3 with TRBJ2-2; D ambiguous. This CDR3 region has 18 residues. V was cut by 0 bases and J by 1 base, with 15 bases left in between. CDR1 ENHRY and CDR2 SYGVKD come from the germline V gene. The CDR3, as DNA: TGTGCCATCAGTGAGTCGGCTAAGTTAATAGAGAACACCGGGGAGCTGTTTTTT. It translates to CAISESAKLIENTGELFF.

The rearrangement uses TRBV29-1 and TRBJ2-1, with TRBD2 matching over 9 bases. V lost 6 bases to trimming and J lost 8 bases; unmatched junction nucleotides: 11. Germline assignment: CDR1 SQVTM and CDR2 ANQGSEA. The CDR3 is 14 amino acids. The CDR3 sequence: CSVVGREGADEQFF. Here the CDR3 DNA reads TGCAGCGTCGTCGGGCGGGAGGGCGCGGATGAGCAGTTCTTC.

This clonotype was counted a few times. For the CDR3, the DNA is TGTGCCAGCAGCCAAGATTCCGATCCCGGGACTAGCGGGAGCTCCTACAATGAGCAGTTCTTC. Translation gives CASSQDSDPGTSGSSYNEQFF. The V and J genes are TRBV14 and TRBJ2-1; 14 bases map to TRBD2. Germline CDR1 SGHDN, CDR2 FVKESK. V was clipped by 0 bases and J by 0 bases; unmatched bases: 10. The CDR3 is 21 residues long.

This clonotype was seen many times. The genes are TRBV5-5 and TRBJ2-1, with TRBD1 matching 7 bases. The CDR3 loop spans 15 amino acids. The V gene's germline CDR1 is SGHKS and CDR2 YYEKEE (reference sequence). V lost 4 bases and J lost 1; bases outside the gene matches: 5. CDR3 residues: CASSETGASYNEQFF. The CDR3 nucleotides are TGTGCCAGCAGCGAAACAGGGGCATCCTACAATGAGCAGTTCTTC.

This clonotype occurred a few times. V gene TRBV5-1 combines with J gene TRBJ2-7; the D call may be TRBD1 or TRBD2 (6 bases each). The CDR3 extends over 16 amino acids. With 2 bases removed from V and 7 bases from J, the gap between germline ends came to 22 bases. From germline, CDR1 is SGHRS and CDR2 YFSETQ. The CDR3 region is CASSFGGAGALGEQYF. The CDR3 DNA follows: TGCGCCAGCAGCTTTGGAGGGGCAGGGGCGCTTGGGGAGCAGTACTTC.

The chain uses TRBV27 and TRBJ2-7, with D uncertain. V dropped 6 bases and J dropped 2 bases, with 11 bases sitting between them. This CDR3 has 13 residues. CDR1 is MNHEY, CDR2 SMNVEV, per germline (reference sequence). The CDR3 loop reads CASSPGETYEQYF. CDR3 coding DNA: TGTGCCAGCAGCCCAGGTGAGACCTACGAGCAGTACTTC.

This chain links TRBV10-3 with TRBJ2-3; 12 positions agree with TRBD2. From germline, CDR1 is ENHRY and CDR2 SYGVKD. After removal of 3 bases from V and 4 bases from J, the junction contained 11 bases not matched to a gene. The CDR3 runs to 18 residues. CDR3 region: CAISDYGASGRAPDTQYF. In nucleotides, the CDR3 is TGTGCCATCAGTGACTACGGGGCTAGCGGGAGGGCCCCAGATACGCAGTATTTT.

This clonotype was detected a few times. The gene calls are TRBV21-1 and TRBJ2-1; TRBD2, the D gene given by the table, was not confirmed from the DNA. TRBV21-1 is deemed a pseudogene. The CDR3 length is 18 residues. The CDR3 region has the DNA TGTGCCAGCAGCAAAGAAAGAACGACTAGCCCTCCCTACAATGAGCAGTTCTTC. Its translation is CASSKERTTSPPYNEQFF.